The following is a TCR beta chain sequence with its context. Its target is unknown. The sample belongs to a study of cytomegalovirus exposure and HLA in healthy donors. A multiplex PCR was run with 60 Vbeta primers and 13 Jbeta primers. Assay used: immunoSEQ multiplex PCR; TCRdb lists only in-frame clones, some missing. The sample shows under 150,000 clones, around 78% of them seen only once. Germline lookup yields CDR1 MDHEN and CDR2 SYDVKM. V was pared by 6 bases and J by 1 base, with 12 bases between. The CDR3 is 14 amino acids. Study results and limitations: Presence/absence analyses assumed roughly uniform sequencing depth across donors, which may not hold.

This clonotype was sampled from a woman between 50 and 59 years old in good health and CMV-seronegative. The J gene is TRBJ1-2, the V gene TRBV28, with D tentatively TRBD1 (6 bases). Sequenced material: PBMCs. CDR3: CASRTGRVNYGYTF. In nucleotides, the CDR3 is TGTGCCAGCAGGACAGGTAGAGTTAACTATGGCTACACCTTC.